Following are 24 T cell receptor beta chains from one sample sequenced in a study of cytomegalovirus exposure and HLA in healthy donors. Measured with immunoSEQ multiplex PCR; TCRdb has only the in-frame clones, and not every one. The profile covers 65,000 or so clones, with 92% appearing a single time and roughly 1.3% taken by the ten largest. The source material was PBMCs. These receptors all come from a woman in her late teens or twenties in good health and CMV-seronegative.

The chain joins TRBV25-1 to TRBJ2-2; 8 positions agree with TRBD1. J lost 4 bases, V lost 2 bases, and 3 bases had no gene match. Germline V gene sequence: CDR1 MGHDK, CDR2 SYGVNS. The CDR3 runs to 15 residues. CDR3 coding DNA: TGTGCCAGCAGTGAAATCGGGACAGGCACCGGGGAGCTGTTTTTT. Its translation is CASSEIGTGTGELFF.

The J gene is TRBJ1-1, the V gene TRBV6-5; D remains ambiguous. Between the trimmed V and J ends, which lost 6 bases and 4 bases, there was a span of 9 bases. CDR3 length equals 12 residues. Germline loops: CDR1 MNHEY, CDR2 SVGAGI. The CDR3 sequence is CASRDAVTEAFF. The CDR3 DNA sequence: TGTGCCAGCAGAGATGCAGTCACTGAAGCTTTCTTT.

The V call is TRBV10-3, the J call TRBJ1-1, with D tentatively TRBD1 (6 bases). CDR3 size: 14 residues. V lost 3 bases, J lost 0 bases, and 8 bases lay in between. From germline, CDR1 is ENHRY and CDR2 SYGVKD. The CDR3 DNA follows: TGTGCCATCAGTGAAGACAGGCTGAACACTGAAGCTTTCTTT. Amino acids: CAISEDRLNTEAFF.

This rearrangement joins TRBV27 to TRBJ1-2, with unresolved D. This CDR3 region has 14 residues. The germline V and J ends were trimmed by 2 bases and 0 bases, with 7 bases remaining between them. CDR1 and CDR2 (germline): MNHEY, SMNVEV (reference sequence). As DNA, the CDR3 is TGTGCCAGCAGTTTAGCGGGATCTAACTATGGCTACACCTTC. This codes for CASSLAGSNYGYTF.

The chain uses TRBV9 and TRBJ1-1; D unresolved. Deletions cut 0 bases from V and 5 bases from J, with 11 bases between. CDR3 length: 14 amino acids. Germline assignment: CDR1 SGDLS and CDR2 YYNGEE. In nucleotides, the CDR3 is TGTGCCAGCAGCGTAGACGTGGGAGATACTGAAGCTTTCTTT. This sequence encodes CASSVDVGDTEAFF.

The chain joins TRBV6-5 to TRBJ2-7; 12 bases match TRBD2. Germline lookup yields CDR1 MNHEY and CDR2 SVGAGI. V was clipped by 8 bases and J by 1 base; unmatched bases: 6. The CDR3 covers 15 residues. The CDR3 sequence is CASVSGTSGSYEQYF. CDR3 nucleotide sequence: TGTGCCAGCGTCTCCGGGACTAGCGGGTCCTACGAGCAGTACTTC.

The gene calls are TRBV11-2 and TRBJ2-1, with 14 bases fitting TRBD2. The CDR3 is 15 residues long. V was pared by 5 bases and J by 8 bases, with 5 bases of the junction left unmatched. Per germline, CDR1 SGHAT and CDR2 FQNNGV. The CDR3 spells CASSPPGLAGDEQFF. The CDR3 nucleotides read TGTGCCAGCAGCCCGCCGGGACTAGCGGGAGATGAGCAGTTCTTC. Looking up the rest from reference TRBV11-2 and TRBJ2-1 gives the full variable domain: EAGVAQSPRYKIIEKRQSVAFWCNPISGHATLYWYQQILGQGPKLLIQFQNNGVVDDSQLPKDRFSAERLKGVDSTLKIQPAKLEDSAVYLCASSPPGLAGDEQFFGPGTRLTVL.

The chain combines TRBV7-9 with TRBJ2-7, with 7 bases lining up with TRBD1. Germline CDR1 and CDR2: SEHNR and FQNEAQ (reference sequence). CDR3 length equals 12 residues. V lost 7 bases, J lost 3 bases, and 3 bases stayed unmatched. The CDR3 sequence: CASTGQSYEQYF. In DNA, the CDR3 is TGTGCCAGCACGGGACAGAGCTACGAGCAGTACTTC.

CDR3 amino acids: CASSLMGGSSGNTIYF. CDR3 DNA: TGCGCCAGCAGCTTGATGGGCGGGAGCTCTGGAAACACCATATATTTT. The chain joins TRBV5-1 to TRBJ1-3; no reliable D call. The V end was cut by 1 base, the J end by 0 bases, with 11 bases between. The CDR3 contains 16 residues. From germline, CDR1 is SGHRS and CDR2 YFSETQ. The whole variable domain, filled in from reference TRBV5-1 and TRBJ1-3, reads KAGVTQTPRYLIKTRGQQVTLSCSPISGHRSVSWYQQTPGQGLQFLFEYFSETQRNKGNFPGRFSGRQFSNSRSEMNVSTLELGDSALYLCASSLMGGSSGNTIYFGEGSWLTVV.

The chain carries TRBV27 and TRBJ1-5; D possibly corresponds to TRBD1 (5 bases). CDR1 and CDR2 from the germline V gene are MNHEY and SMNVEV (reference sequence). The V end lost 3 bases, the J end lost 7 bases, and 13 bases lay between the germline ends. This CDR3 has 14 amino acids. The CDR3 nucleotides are TGTGCCAGCAGTTTGACGCCCCAGGGACAGCCCCAGCATTTT. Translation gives CASSLTPQGQPQHF.

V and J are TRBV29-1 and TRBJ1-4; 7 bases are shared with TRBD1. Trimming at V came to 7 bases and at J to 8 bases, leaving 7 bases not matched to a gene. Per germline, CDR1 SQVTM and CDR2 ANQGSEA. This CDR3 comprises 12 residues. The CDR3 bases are TGCAGCGCGACAGGGTGGGGCGAAAAACTGTTTTTT. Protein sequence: CSATGWGEKLFF.

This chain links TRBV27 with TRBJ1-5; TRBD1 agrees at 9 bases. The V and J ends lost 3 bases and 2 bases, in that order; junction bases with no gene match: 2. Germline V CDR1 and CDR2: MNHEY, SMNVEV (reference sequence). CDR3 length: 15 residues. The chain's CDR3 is CASSLGQGGNQPQHF. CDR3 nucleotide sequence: TGTGCCAGCAGTTTGGGACAGGGTGGCAATCAGCCCCAGCATTTT.

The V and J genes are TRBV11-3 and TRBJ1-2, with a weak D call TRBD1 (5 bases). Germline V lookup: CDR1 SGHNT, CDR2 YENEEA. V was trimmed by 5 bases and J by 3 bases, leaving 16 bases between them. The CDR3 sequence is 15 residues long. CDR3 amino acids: CASSRPGTGDYGYTF. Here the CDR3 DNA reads TGTGCCAGCAGCCGGCCCGGGACGGGAGACTATGGCTACACCTTC.

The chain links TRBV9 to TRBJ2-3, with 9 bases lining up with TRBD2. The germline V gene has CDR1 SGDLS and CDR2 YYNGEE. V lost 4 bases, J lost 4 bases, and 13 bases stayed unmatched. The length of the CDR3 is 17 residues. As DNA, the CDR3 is TGTGCCAGCAGCCCTATACTGACTAGCGGCTCATCAGATACGCAGTATTTT. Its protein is CASSPILTSGSSDTQYF.

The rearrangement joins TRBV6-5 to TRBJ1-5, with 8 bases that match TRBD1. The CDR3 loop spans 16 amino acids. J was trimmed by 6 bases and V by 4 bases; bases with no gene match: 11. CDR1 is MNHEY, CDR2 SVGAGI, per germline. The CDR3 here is CASSLTPGQAAQPQHF. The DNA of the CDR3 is TGTGCCAGCAGTTTAACACCGGGACAGGCAGCTCAGCCCCAGCATTTT.

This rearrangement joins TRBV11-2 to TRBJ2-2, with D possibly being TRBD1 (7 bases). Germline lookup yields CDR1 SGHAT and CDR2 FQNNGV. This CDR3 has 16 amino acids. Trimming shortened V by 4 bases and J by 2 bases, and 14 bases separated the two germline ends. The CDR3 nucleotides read TGTGCCAGCAGCTCCCGACAGGGAGGAAACACCGGGGAGCTGTTTTTT. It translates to CASSSRQGGNTGELFF.

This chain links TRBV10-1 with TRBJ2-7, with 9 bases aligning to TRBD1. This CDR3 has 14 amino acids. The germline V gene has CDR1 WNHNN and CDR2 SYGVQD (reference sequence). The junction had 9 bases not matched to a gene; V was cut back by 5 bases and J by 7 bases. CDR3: CASSQDRGGIEQYF. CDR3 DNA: TGCGCCAGCAGTCAGGACAGGGGAGGAATTGAGCAGTACTTC.

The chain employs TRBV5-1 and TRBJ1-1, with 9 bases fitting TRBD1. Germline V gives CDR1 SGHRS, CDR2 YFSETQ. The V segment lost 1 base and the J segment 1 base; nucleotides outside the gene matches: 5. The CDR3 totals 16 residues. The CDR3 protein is CASSLNVGQGNTEAFF. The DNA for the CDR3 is TGCGCCAGCAGCTTGAATGTGGGACAGGGGAACACTGAAGCTTTCTTT.

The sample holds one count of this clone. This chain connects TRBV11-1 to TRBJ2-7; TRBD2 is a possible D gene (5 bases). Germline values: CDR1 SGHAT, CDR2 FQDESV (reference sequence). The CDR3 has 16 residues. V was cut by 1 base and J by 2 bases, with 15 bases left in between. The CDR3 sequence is CASSLGAGAHTYEQYF. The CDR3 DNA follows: TGTGCCAGCAGCTTAGGGGCGGGCGCCCACACCTACGAGCAGTACTTC. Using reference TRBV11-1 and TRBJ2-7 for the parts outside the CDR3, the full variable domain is EAEVAQSPRYKITEKSQAVAFWCDPISGHATLYWYRQILGQGPELLVQFQDESVVDDSQLPKDRFSAERLKGVDSTLKIQPAELGDSAMYLCASSLGAGAHTYEQYFGPGTRLTVT.

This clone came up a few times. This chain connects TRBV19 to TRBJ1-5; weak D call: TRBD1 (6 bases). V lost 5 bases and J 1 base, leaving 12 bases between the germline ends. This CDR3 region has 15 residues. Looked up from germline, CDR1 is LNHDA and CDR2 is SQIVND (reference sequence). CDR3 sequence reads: CASSANRVSNQPQHF. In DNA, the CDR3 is TGTGCCAGTAGTGCCAACAGGGTCAGCAATCAGCCCCAGCATTTT.

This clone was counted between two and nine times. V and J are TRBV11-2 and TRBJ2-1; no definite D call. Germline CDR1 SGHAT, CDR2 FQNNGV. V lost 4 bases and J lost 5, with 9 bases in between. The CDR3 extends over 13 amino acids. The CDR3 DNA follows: TGTGCCAGCAGCTCGCGACTTGACAATGAGCAGTTCTTC. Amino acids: CASSSRLDNEQFF.

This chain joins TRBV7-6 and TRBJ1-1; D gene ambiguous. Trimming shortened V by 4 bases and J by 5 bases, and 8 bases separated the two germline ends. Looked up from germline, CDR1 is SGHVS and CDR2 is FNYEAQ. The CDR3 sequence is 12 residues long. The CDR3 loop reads CASSYGGTEAFF. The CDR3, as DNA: TGTGCCAGCAGCTATGGAGGGACTGAAGCTTTCTTT. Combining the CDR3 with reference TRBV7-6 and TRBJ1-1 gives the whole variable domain GAGVSQSPRYKVTKRGQDVALRCDPISGHVSLYWYRQALGQGPEFLTYFNYEAQQDKSGLPNDRFSAERPEGSISTLTIQRTEQRDSAMYRCASSYGGTEAFFGQGTRLTVV.

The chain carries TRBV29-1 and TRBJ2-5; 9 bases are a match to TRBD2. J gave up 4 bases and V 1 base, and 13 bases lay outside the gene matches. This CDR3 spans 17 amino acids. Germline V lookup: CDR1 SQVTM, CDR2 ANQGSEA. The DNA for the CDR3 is TGCAGCGTTGAAGGTCTTCTAGGAGCGCGGGAGGGAGAGACCCAGTACTTC. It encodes CSVEGLLGAREGETQYF.

CDR3 DNA sequence: TGTGCCTGGAGTTTCGTAAAGAGTGGGGCCAACGTCCTGACTTTC. This codes for CAWSFVKSGANVLTF. The chain combines TRBV30 with TRBJ2-6, with unresolved D. The length of the CDR3 is 15 residues. Looked up from germline, CDR1 is GTSNPN and CDR2 is SVGIG (reference sequence). Trimming removed 2 bases at V and 3 bases at J, with 11 bases between.